Below, one T cell receptor beta chain is given with its context. Its antigen is not known. It was at deep level that the assay was run. Using immunoSEQ multiplex PCR, the repertoire was profiled, and TCRdb retains in-frame clones only, with some absent. The sample holds about 1 million clones, roughly 80% seen once. Germline V gives CDR1 SQVTM, CDR2 ANQGSEA. The CDR3 length is 12 residues. This entry belongs to a study of shared clonotypes between healthy human individuals. Looking at the study overall: Each donor had three CD4 naive, three CD4 memory, two CD8 naive and one CD8 memory plate.

Findings and limits, study-wide: Rarefaction demonstrated incomplete sorted-subset sequencing despite large depth. Of the naive CD4 clonotypes, around 4.8% were shared across several donors.

Sequencing was performed on memory CD4+ T cells sorted from blood. Subset denoted: CD45RA-negative fraction. This chain joins TRBV29-1 and TRBJ2-5; D remains ambiguous. The assigned J gene may be wrong: the sequence end matches TRBJ2-7 better. This TCR derives from a man between 18 and 29 years old in good health. CDR3 DNA: TGCAGCGTCCTTAAAGGTCTCTACGAGCAGTACTTC. It codes for CSVLKGLYEQYF.